Each of the 32 T cell receptor beta chains below was sequenced from the same sample in a study of blood T cell repertoires in COVID-19. Some clones are missing from TCRdb's copy, which holds only in-frame ones; the method was immunoSEQ multiplex PCR. The profile shows approximately 220,000 clones, about 80% of them singletons. Sequencing was done on a sample of peripheral blood. The receptors derive from a woman aged 25 to 39 who had recovered from COVID-19.

This chain joins TRBV27 and TRBJ2-1; D is possibly TRBD1 (5 bases). V was clipped by 7 bases and J by 6 bases, with 19 bases between them. The CDR3 sequence is 15 residues long. Looked up from germline, CDR1 is MNHEY and CDR2 is SMNVEV (reference sequence). The CDR3 DNA reads as TGTGCCAGCAAAAGAGACAGCACCTACACCAATGAGCAGTTCTTC. Encoded protein: CASKRDSTYTNEQFF.

This clone has just one count. The rearrangement joins TRBV12-3 or TRBV12-4 to TRBJ2-5; D remains unclear. With 6 bases removed from V and 4 bases from J, the gap between germline ends came to 12 bases. The CDR3 runs 13 residues. CDR3 sequence: CASSLRRGETQYF. CDR3 sequence (DNA): TGTGCCAGCAGCTTGCGAAGAGGAGAGACCCAGTACTTC.

The chain carries TRBV7-2 and TRBJ2-7; tentative D call: TRBD1 (6 bases). Germline CDR1 and CDR2: SGHTA and FQGNSA. This CDR3 has 16 residues. Trimming removed 6 bases from V and 3 bases from J, with 21 bases in between. The DNA of the CDR3 is TGTGCCAGCAGTCAGACCGGGACACTCTCGCACTACGAGCAGTACTTC. Residues: CASSQTGTLSHYEQYF.

This clone appeared a single time. The V and J genes are TRBV27 and TRBJ2-5, with D tentatively TRBD1 (6 bases). The CDR3 has 13 amino acids. Trimming took 2 bases from V and 5 from J, leaving 9 bases between them. Germline CDR1 reads MNHEY; CDR2 reads SMNVEV (reference sequence). CDR3 nucleotides: TGTGCCAGCAGTTTACAGGGGCTGGAGACCCAGTACTTC. Its translation: CASSLQGLETQYF.

The gene calls are TRBV19 and TRBJ1-5, with TRBD1 identical over 7 bases. The CDR3 length is 16 residues. Germline V gene sequence: CDR1 LNHDA, CDR2 SQIVND (reference sequence). J gave up 7 bases and V 5 bases, and 14 bases lay outside the gene matches. CDR3 loop: CASSLTRLGGGQPQHF. For the CDR3, the DNA is TGTGCCAGTAGTCTCACGAGGCTAGGGGGCGGCCAGCCCCAGCATTTT.

This sequence joins TRBV28 and TRBJ2-6; no firm D call. V lost 8 bases and J lost 4, with 9 bases in between. Looked up from germline, CDR1 is MDHEN and CDR2 is SYDVKM. The CDR3 has 13 amino acids. The chain's CDR3 is CASGYGGANVLTF. The DNA of the CDR3 is TGTGCCAGCGGGTACGGGGGGGCCAACGTCCTGACTTTC.

There are a few counts of this clone. V gene TRBV28 combines with J gene TRBJ2-7; 10 bases match TRBD1. From germline, CDR1 is MDHEN and CDR2 SYDVKM. The CDR3 spans 12 residues. The V segment lost 5 bases and the J segment 6 bases; nucleotides outside the gene matches: 1. The CDR3 sequence: CASSRDRGEQYF. The CDR3 coding sequence is TGTGCCAGCAGTCGGGACAGGGGCGAGCAGTACTTC.

V and J are TRBV6-5 and TRBJ1-4; D is undetermined. The CDR3 runs to 14 residues. Germline V lookup: CDR1 MNHEY, CDR2 SVGAGI. Trimming took off 1 base at V and 4 bases at J, with 7 bases between the two ends. The CDR3 protein is CASSYFGFNEKLFF. DNA of the CDR3: TGTGCCAGCAGTTACTTCGGTTTTAATGAAAAACTGTTTTTT.

V is TRBV9 and J is TRBJ1-4; no clear D gene. Germline lookup yields CDR1 SGDLS and CDR2 YYNGEE. Trimming cost V 0 bases and J 12 bases, with 21 bases left between them. The CDR3 is 16 residues long. The CDR3 DNA sequence: TGTGCCAGCAGCGTAGCCCCCGGACCGGTTGGGAGTCAACTGTTTTTT. Translation: CASSVAPGPVGSQLFF.

The gene calls are TRBV30 and TRBJ2-3; D not certain. CDR3 length: 15 amino acids. Germline values: CDR1 GTSNPN, CDR2 SVGIG (reference sequence). Trimming left V 0 bases short and J 5 bases short, with 15 bases between. The CDR3 loop is CAWSVDSPFGDTQYF. The CDR3 DNA follows: TGTGCCTGGAGTGTTGACTCCCCGTTTGGAGATACGCAGTATTTT.

The V call is TRBV6-1, the J call TRBJ1-5; unclear D gene. The V end lost 1 base, the J end lost 2 bases, and 15 bases lay between the germline ends. Looked up from germline, CDR1 is MNHNS and CDR2 is SASEGT. There are 17 residues in the CDR3. The DNA for the CDR3 is TGTGCCAGCAGTGAAGATGGGAGGGCAGCCGGCAATCAGCCCCAGCATTTT. Amino acids: CASSEDGRAAGNQPQHF.

The chain joins TRBV6-4 to TRBJ1-1; D perhaps matches TRBD1 (5 bases). The CDR3 is 11 residues long. V shed 2 bases and J shed 14 bases, with 12 bases lying between them. Germline V gene lookup returns CDR1 MRHNA and CDR2 SNTAGT. The CDR3 region is CASSDGRAPFF. As DNA, the CDR3 is TGTGCCAGCAGTGACGGCAGGGCGCCGTTCTTT.

The rearrangement links TRBV25-1 to TRBJ1-2; maybe TRBD1 (6 bases). There are 12 residues in the CDR3. Trimming stripped 8 bases from V and 4 bases from J, with 11 bases between. CDR1 is MGHDK, CDR2 SYGVNS, per germline. The CDR3 here is CASEDRFYGYTF. CDR3 nucleotides: TGTGCCAGCGAGGACAGATTCTATGGCTACACCTTC.

This chain joins TRBV27 and TRBJ2-3; D is perhaps TRBD1 (6 bases). In germline, CDR1 is MNHEY, CDR2 SMNVEV (reference sequence). The length of the CDR3 is 16 residues. V was cut by 5 bases and J by 3 bases, with 18 bases left in between. The CDR3 DNA is TGTGCCAGCAGTAACAGGGTCCCTTGGACGACAGATACGCAGTATTTT. Encoded protein: CASSNRVPWTTDTQYF.

The V call is TRBV28, the J call TRBJ2-3, with 8 bases fitting TRBD2. CDR3 size: 15 residues. Trimming took 5 bases from V and 7 from J; bases not matched to a gene: 11. Germline loops: CDR1 MDHEN, CDR2 SYDVKM. The CDR3 sequence is CASSPPGLGLNTQYF. The CDR3 DNA reads TGTGCCAGCAGTCCTCCGGGACTAGGGCTTAATACGCAGTATTTT.

This chain uses TRBV29-1 with TRBJ1-2; no reliable D call. Germline V CDR1 and CDR2: SQVTM, ANQGSEA. The CDR3 covers 14 residues. V lost 6 bases and J 3 bases, leaving 17 bases between the germline ends. This CDR3 reads CSVPLSTFYYGYTF. In nucleotides, the CDR3 is TGCAGCGTCCCTTTGTCTACTTTCTACTATGGCTACACCTTC. The whole variable domain, filled in from reference TRBV29-1 and TRBJ1-2, reads SAVISQKPSRDICQRGTSLTIQCQVDSQVTMMFWYRQQPGQSLTLIATANQGSEATYESGFVIDKFPISRPNLTFSTLTVSNMSPEDSSIYLCSVPLSTFYYGYTFGSGTRLTVV.

The chain carries TRBV2 and TRBJ1-2; 7 bases line up with TRBD1. V lost 5 bases and J lost 4; bases outside the gene matches: 4. CDR3 length equals 13 residues. The germline gives CDR1 SNHLY, CDR2 FYNNEI. CDR3 coding DNA: TGTGCCAGCAGTCCGGGACAGCTCTATGGCTACACCTTC. This gives the protein CASSPGQLYGYTF.

The chain carries TRBV6-5 and TRBJ2-2, with 7 positions matching TRBD1. Germline V gene data show CDR1 as MNHEY and CDR2 as SVGAGI. The junction had 5 bases not matched to a gene; V was cut back by 6 bases and J by 7 bases. The CDR3 loop spans 13 amino acids. CDR3 amino acids: CASSRTGRGELFF. CDR3 bases: TGTGCCAGCAGCCGGACAGGCCGCGGGGAGCTGTTTTTT.

The V call is TRBV7-3, the J call TRBJ2-1; 7 nucleotides agree with TRBD2. Germline V gene lookup returns CDR1 SGHTA and CDR2 FQGTGA. The CDR3 runs to 15 residues. V was pared by 5 bases and J by 6 bases, with 10 bases of the junction left unmatched. The CDR3 sequence is CASSLETSYPNEQFF. In nucleotides, the CDR3 is TGTGCCAGCAGCCTAGAGACTAGCTACCCCAATGAGCAGTTCTTC. The whole variable domain, remainder taken from reference TRBV7-3 and TRBJ2-1, is GAGVSQTPSNKVTEKGKYVELRCDPISGHTALYWYRQSLGQGPEFLIYFQGTGAADDSGLPNDRFFAVRPEGSVSTLKIQRTERGDSAVYLCASSLETSYPNEQFFGPGTRLTVL.

The chain couples TRBV19 to TRBJ2-1; D not resolved. The CDR3 length is 14 residues. Germline lookup yields CDR1 LNHDA and CDR2 SQIVND (reference sequence). The germline V and J ends were trimmed by 7 bases and 0 bases, with 10 bases remaining between them. CDR3 in DNA: TGTGCCAGTAATTCGGTTAGCTCCTACAATGAGCAGTTCTTC. Translation gives CASNSVSSYNEQFF.

V and J are TRBV5-1 and TRBJ1-1, with D unresolved. The germline V gene encodes CDR1 SGHRS and CDR2 YFSETQ. The CDR3 covers 13 residues. V dropped 1 base and J dropped 7 bases, with 11 bases sitting between them. CDR3 in DNA: TGCGCCAGCAGCTTGACGGGGTGGGGTGAAGCTTTCTTT. Protein sequence: CASSLTGWGEAFF.

This sequence joins TRBV29-1 and TRBJ1-2; 10 nucleotides match TRBD1. J lost 1 base, V lost 4 bases, and 3 bases had no gene match. Germline-derived CDR1 and CDR2 are SQVTM and ANQGSEA. This CDR3 contains 14 residues. The CDR3 region is CSVVGDRGNYGYTF. The CDR3 DNA reads as TGCAGCGTTGTGGGGGACAGGGGTAACTATGGCTACACCTTC. The full variable domain, rest sourced from reference TRBV29-1 and TRBJ1-2, is SAVISQKPSRDICQRGTSLTIQCQVDSQVTMMFWYRQQPGQSLTLIATANQGSEATYESGFVIDKFPISRPNLTFSTLTVSNMSPEDSSIYLCSVVGDRGNYGYTFGSGTRLTVV.

Here the CDR3 reads CASSFFAGGSNEQFF. CDR3 in DNA: TGTGCCAGCAGTTTTTTCGCGGGAGGTAGCAATGAGCAGTTCTTC. The chain links TRBV27 to TRBJ2-1; TRBD2 agrees at 8 bases. The CDR3 consists of 15 residues. Germline V gene data show CDR1 as MNHEY and CDR2 as SMNVEV (reference sequence). J was trimmed by 6 bases and V by 3 bases; bases with no gene match: 7.

The rearrangement links TRBV6-1 to TRBJ1-4; no definite D call. The CDR3 is made up of 12 amino acids. V lost 2 bases and J 8 bases, leaving 6 bases between the germline ends. Germline V CDR1 and CDR2: MNHNS, SASEGT. The CDR3 DNA follows: TGTGCCAGCAGTGAATTCGAGGAAAAACTGTTTTTT. This encodes CASSEFEEKLFF.

The CDR3 here is CASSQPGQLGEQYF. CDR3 nucleotide sequence: TGCGCCAGCAGCCAACCGGGACAGTTAGGCGAGCAGTACTTC. V and J are TRBV4-1 and TRBJ2-7; 7 bases fit TRBD1. Germline V lookup: CDR1 MGHRA, CDR2 YSYEKL. The CDR3 spans 14 residues. Unmatched junction bases numbered 7, after V lost 2 bases and J lost 6 bases.

This sequence joins TRBV7-2 and TRBJ2-3; tentatively, D is TRBD2 (5 bases). V dropped 5 bases and J dropped 6 bases, with 9 bases sitting between them. CDR1 is SGHTA and CDR2 is FQGNSA in the germline V gene. CDR3 length: 12 amino acids. The CDR3 region is CASSVRADTQYF. DNA for the CDR3: TGTGCCAGCAGCGTGAGGGCGGATACGCAGTATTTT.

The chain uses TRBV28 and TRBJ1-4; D ambiguous. Germline CDR1 is MDHEN and CDR2 is SYDVKM. V was cut by 6 bases and J by 3 bases, with 11 bases left in between. The CDR3 has 14 residues. CDR3 DNA: TGTGCCAGCAGGGTGGCGGAGGCTAATGAAAAACTGTTTTTT. It is translated as CASRVAEANEKLFF.

The chain is built from TRBV9 and TRBJ2-1, with 16 bases identical to TRBD2. CDR1 SGDLS and CDR2 YYNGEE come from the germline V gene. The CDR3 is made up of 23 amino acids. V gave up 3 bases and J gave up 2 bases; unmatched junction bases: 20. CDR3 DNA: TGTGCCAGCAGCGACCGGGACAGAGTCACCGGGACTAGCGGGAGGGCGGCCTACAATGAGCAGTTCTTC. Residues: CASSDRDRVTGTSGRAAYNEQFF. The entire variable domain, with the rest obtained from reference TRBV9 and TRBJ2-1, is as follows: DSGVTQTPKHLITATGQRVTLRCSPRSGDLSVYWYQQSLDQGLQFLIQYYNGEERAKGNILERFSAQQFPDLHSELNLSSLELGDSALYFCASSDRDRVTGTSGRAAYNEQFFGPGTRLTVL.

The V call is TRBV10-3, the J call TRBJ1-2; weak D call: TRBD1 (6 bases). The germline CDR1 and CDR2 sequences are ENHRY and SYGVKD. The length of the CDR3 is 13 residues. The V and J ends lost 4 bases and 3 bases respectively, with 9 bases between them. The CDR3 loop is CAISARGDYGYTF. In nucleotides, the CDR3 is TGTGCCATCAGTGCCAGGGGAGACTATGGCTACACCTTC.

The chain carries TRBV5-1 and TRBJ1-2, with D possibly matching TRBD1 (5 bases). V lost 0 bases, J lost 1 base, and 10 bases lay in between. CDR3 length: 15 residues. The germline gives CDR1 SGHRS, CDR2 YFSETQ. CDR3 coding DNA: TGCGCCAGCAGCTTGGGTTCGACAGTTAACTATGGCTACACCTTC. It is translated as CASSLGSTVNYGYTF.

The chain combines TRBV6-2 or TRBV6-3 with TRBJ2-7; 14 bases line up with TRBD2. V gave up 6 bases and J gave up 9 bases; unmatched junction bases: 13. CDR1 is MNHEY, CDR2 SVGEGT, per germline. There are 16 residues in the CDR3. In DNA form, the CDR3 reads TGTGCCAGCAGCCCTGAAGCCGGACTAGCGGGAGGTTGGCAGTACTTC. Translating gives CASSPEAGLAGGWQYF.

The gene calls are TRBV11-3 and TRBJ2-1, with 9 nucleotides matching TRBD2. Per germline, CDR1 SGHNT and CDR2 YENEEA. The CDR3 length is 20 residues. The J segment lost 6 bases and the V segment lost 0 bases, leaving 18 bases of the junction unmatched. The CDR3 DNA follows: TGTGCCAGCAGCTTAGAGGGTGGACTAATTAGCGGGGGAAGCGTCAATGAGCAGTTCTTC. Encoded protein: CASSLEGGLISGGSVNEQFF.